The clone carrying this T cell receptor beta chain was observed many times. The antigen is unknown. V lost 3 bases to trimming and J lost 5 bases, with 16 bases between them. Germline V gene sequence: CDR1 MNHEY, CDR2 SMNVEV (reference sequence). The CDR3 covers 16 residues. Specified time point: newly diagnosed GD, antithyroid drugs for less than 3 months. TCR sequences were obtained from RNA taken from PBMCs. The data were obtained in a study of regulatory T cells in long-lasting Graves disease. The study's findings and limits: Thyroid tissue was not sampled; only peripheral blood was. TRBV28, TRBJ1-2 and TRBJ2-5 were favored in persistent disease.

HTBI primers from iRepertoire and Arm-PCR of CDR3 regions yielded the TCR beta libraries. One entry per CDR3 protein results from TCRdb running MiXCR on the multiplex PCR reads. Altogether approximately 470,000 distinct CDR3 sequences are present, roughly 16% being singletons, with the ten largest covering 10% to 15%. This sample also appeared in a second study, on T cells in Graves' hyperthyroidism and ophthalmopathy. That study adds: Among the patients, aged 18 to 65, hyperthyroidism was newly diagnosed and had lasted under 2 months.

Specimen: peripheral blood mononuclear cells (PBMCs), collected at new diagnosis, from a patient treated with antithyroid drugs. J is TRBJ2-2 and V is TRBV27, with D tentatively TRBD1 (6 bases). This clonotype was obtained from a man in his forties with Graves disease. The CDR3 DNA reads TGTGCCAGCAGTTTTTGGTCCGGTCAGGGGACCGGGGAGCTGTTTTTT. It yields the protein CASSFWSGQGTGELFF.